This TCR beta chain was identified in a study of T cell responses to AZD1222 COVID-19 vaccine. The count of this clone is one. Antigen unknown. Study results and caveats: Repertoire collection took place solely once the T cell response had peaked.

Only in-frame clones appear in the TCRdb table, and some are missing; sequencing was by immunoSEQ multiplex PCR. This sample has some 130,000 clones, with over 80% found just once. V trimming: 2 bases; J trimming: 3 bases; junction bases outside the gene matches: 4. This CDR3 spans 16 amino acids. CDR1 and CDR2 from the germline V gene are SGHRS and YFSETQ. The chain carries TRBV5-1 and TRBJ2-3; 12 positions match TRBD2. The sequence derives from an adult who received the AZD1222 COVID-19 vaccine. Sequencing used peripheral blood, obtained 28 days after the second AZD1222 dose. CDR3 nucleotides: TGCGCCAGCAGCTTAACCGGGACTAGCGGGACAGATACGCAGTATTTT. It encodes CASSLTGTSGTDTQYF.